This T cell receptor (beta chain) came from a study of regulatory T cells in long-lasting Graves disease. Time point specified: persistent/refractory GD, antithyroid drugs over 5 years with positive TRAb. The TCR library was prepared using RNA isolated from PBMCs. Arm-PCR with iRepertoire HTBI primers amplified the CDR3 regions for these TCR beta libraries. A single record per CDR3 protein comes from TCRdb applying MiXCR to the multiplex PCR reads. The profile shows roughly 500,000 distinct CDR3 sequences, around a fifth of them singletons. The count of this clonotype is one. This receptor was taken from a female donor with Graves disease. The input for sequencing was peripheral blood mononuclear cells (PBMCs), taken when the disease was refractory, from a patient treated with antithyroid drugs.

The CDR3 DNA reads TGCAGTGCTAGTGACCCGAGTCCTAGCGGGGGGTACAATGAGCAGTTCTTC. Translated, it gives CSASDPSPSGGYNEQFF. The chain recombines TRBV20-1 with TRBJ2-1, with 11 bases identical to TRBD2. V gave up 3 bases and J gave up 4 bases; unmatched junction bases: 11. This CDR3 region has 17 residues. CDR1 and CDR2 from the germline V gene are DFQATT and SNEGSKA (reference sequence).